This T cell receptor beta chain was obtained from a study of T cells after yellow fever vaccination. One entry per CDR3 protein results from TCRdb running MiXCR on the 5' RACE reads. In the table there are just over 250,000 distinct CDR3 sequences, around 4.9% of which are singletons. This clonotype came up a few times. This specimen consisted of CD4+ T cells sorted from PBMCs, obtained on the day of the yellow fever booster vaccination. The TCR comes from a man aged 18-30 years who received the YFV17D yellow fever vaccine.

The DNA for the CDR3 is TGCAGTGCTAGAGATCCGGCTTCGGGCACTGAAGCTTTCTTT. Translating it yields CSARDPASGTEAFF. V is TRBV20-1 and J is TRBJ1-1; D call uncertain. Trimming shortened V by 0 bases and J by 4 bases, and 12 bases separated the two germline ends. The CDR3 spans 14 residues. Germline V CDR1 and CDR2: DFQATT, SNEGSKA (reference sequence).